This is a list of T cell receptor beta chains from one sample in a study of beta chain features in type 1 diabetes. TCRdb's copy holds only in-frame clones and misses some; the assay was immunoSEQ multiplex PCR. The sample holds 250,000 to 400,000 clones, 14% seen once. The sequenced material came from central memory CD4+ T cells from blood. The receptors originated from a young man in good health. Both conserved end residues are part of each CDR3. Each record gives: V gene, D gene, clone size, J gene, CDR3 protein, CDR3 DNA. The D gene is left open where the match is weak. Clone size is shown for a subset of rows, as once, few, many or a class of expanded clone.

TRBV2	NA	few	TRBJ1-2	CASRPLGGGYTF	TGTGCCAGCAGGCCCCTGGGGGGAGGCTACACCTTC
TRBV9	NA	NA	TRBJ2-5	CASSGGFSYQETQYF	TGTGCCAGCAGCGGAGGTTTTTCGTACCAAGAGACCCAGTACTTC
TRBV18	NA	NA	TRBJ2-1	CASSPTSSGSSVGVNEQFF	TGTGCCAGCTCACCAACTAGTTCTGGCTCCTCCGTCGGGGTCAATGAGCAGTTCTTC
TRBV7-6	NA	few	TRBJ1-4	CASSLAQGSGEKLFF	TGTGCCAGCAGCTTAGCGCAGGGGTCGGGTGAAAAACTGTTTTTT
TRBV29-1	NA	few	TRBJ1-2	CSVGGPENYGYTF	TGCAGCGTTGGCGGGCCGGAGAACTATGGCTACACCTTC
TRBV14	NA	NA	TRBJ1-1	CASSQLGRGLGTEAFF	TGTGCCAGCAGCCAATTGGGTCGGGGGCTTGGCACTGAAGCTTTCTTT
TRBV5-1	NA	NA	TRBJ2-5	CASSIPSGTKETQYF	TGCGCCAGCAGCATACCATCCGGGACAAAAGAGACCCAGTACTTC
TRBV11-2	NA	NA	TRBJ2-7	CASSLVAGAPNEQYF	TGTGCCAGCAGCTTAGTTGCGGGGGCTCCAAACGAGCAGTACTTC
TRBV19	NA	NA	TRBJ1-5	CASSILQVNQPQHF	TGTGCCAGTAGTATTCTACAGGTGAATCAGCCCCAGCATTTT
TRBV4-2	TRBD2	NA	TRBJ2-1	CASSQVASTGGSYNEQFF	TGTGCCAGCAGCCAAGTGGCTAGTACGGGAGGATCCTACAATGAGCAGTTCTTC
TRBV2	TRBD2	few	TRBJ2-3	CARTTLAGEGTDTQYF	TGTGCCAGGACGACTCTAGCGGGAGAAGGCACAGATACGCAGTATTTT
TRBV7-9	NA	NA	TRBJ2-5	CASSWGVKETQYF	TGTGCCAGCAGCTGGGGAGTAAAAGAGACCCAGTACTTC
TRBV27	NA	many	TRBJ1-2	CASWTVREANYGYTF	TGTGCCAGCTGGACAGTCCGAGAAGCTAACTATGGCTACACCTTC
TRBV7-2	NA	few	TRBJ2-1	CASSLDGRVYNEQFF	TGTGCCAGCAGCTTAGACGGGAGAGTCTACAATGAGCAGTTCTTC
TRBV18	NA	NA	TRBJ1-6	CASSPGRADNSPLHF	TGTGCCAGCTCACCAGGCAGGGCCGATAATTCACCCCTCCACTTT
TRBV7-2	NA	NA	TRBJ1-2	CASSPPRTVSIYGYTF	TGTGCCAGCAGCCCCCCCCGGACAGTTTCGATCTATGGCTACACCTTC
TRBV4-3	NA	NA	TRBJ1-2	CASSQAGANYGYTF	TGCGCCAGCAGCCAGGCAGGGGCTAACTATGGCTACACCTTC
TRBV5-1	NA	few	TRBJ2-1	CASSLGTHFNNEQFF	TGCGCCAGCAGCTTAGGGACCCACTTTAACAATGAGCAGTTCTTC
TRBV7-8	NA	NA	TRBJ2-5	CASSARETQYF	TGTGCCAGCAGCGCCCGCGAGACCCAGTACTTC
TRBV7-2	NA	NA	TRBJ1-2	CASSTRNGYTF	TGTGCCAGCAGCACCAGAAATGGCTACACCTTC
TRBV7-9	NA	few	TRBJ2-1	CASSLGHSDNNEQFF	TGTGCCAGCAGCCTGGGGCATTCCGACAACAATGAGCAGTTCTTC
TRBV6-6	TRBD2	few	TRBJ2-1	CASRRLAGVNEQFF	TGTGCCAGCAGGCGCCTAGCGGGAGTAAATGAGCAGTTCTTC
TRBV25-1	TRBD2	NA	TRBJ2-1	CASSAVSGRLDEQFF	TGTGCCAGCAGTGCAGTCAGCGGGAGGTTGGATGAGCAGTTCTTC
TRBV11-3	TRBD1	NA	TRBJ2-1	CASSAQGQGSGEQFF	TGTGCCAGCAGCGCCCAGGGACAGGGAAGTGGTGAGCAGTTCTTC
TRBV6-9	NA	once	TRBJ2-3	CASSYPPQGTDTQYF	TGTGCCAGCAGTTATCCTCCCCAGGGAACAGATACGCAGTATTTT
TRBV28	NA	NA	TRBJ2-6	CASSSVAASGANVLTF	TGTGCCAGCAGTTCCGTGGCGGCCTCTGGGGCCAACGTCCTGACTTTC
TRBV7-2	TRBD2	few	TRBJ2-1	CASTKGGTSGYNEQFF	TGTGCCAGCACCAAAGGGGGGACTAGCGGCTACAATGAGCAGTTCTTC